This TCR beta chain was observed in a study of memory CD4+ T cells and cytomegalovirus serostatus. Assay: immunoSEQ multiplex PCR; the TCRdb copy retains only in-frame clones and omits some. The sample consists of approximately 88,000 clones, about four fifths of them appearing once. The CDR3 spans 14 residues. V was pared by 0 bases and J by 4 bases, with 10 bases between. Germline V gene data show CDR1 as SGDLS and CDR2 as YYNGEE. The sort gate was single viable CD3+CD4+CD8-CD45RO+ cells for memory CD4+ T cells. This receptor was identified in an adult in good health and CMV-seropositive. Sequenced input: memory CD4+ T cells from blood. V and J are TRBV9 and TRBJ2-5; D possibly corresponds to TRBD1 (5 bases). The CDR3 sequence: CASSVGGQGETQYF. For the CDR3, the DNA is TGTGCCAGCAGCGTAGGTGGTCAGGGAGAGACCCAGTACTTC.